This T cell receptor (beta chain) was obtained from a study of technical replicates of blood from a handful of donors. The data were produced by immunoSEQ multiplex PCR, yet TCRdb's version contains in-frame clones alone and is incomplete. The sample yields roughly 60,000 clones, around nine tenths seen once. The CDR3 is 13 amino acids. Per the germline V gene, CDR1 is SQVTM and CDR2 is ANQGSEA. The V segment lost 3 bases and the J segment 3 bases; nucleotides outside the gene matches: 1. What was sequenced was PBMCs. J is TRBJ2-5 and V is TRBV29-1, with 10 bases matching TRBD2. This receptor was identified in a human donor in good health. Some clones in this sample may be carry-over from other donors' samples. The CDR3 reads CSVDGLAEETQYF. CDR3 in DNA: TGCAGCGTTGATGGACTAGCGGAAGAGACCCAGTACTTC.